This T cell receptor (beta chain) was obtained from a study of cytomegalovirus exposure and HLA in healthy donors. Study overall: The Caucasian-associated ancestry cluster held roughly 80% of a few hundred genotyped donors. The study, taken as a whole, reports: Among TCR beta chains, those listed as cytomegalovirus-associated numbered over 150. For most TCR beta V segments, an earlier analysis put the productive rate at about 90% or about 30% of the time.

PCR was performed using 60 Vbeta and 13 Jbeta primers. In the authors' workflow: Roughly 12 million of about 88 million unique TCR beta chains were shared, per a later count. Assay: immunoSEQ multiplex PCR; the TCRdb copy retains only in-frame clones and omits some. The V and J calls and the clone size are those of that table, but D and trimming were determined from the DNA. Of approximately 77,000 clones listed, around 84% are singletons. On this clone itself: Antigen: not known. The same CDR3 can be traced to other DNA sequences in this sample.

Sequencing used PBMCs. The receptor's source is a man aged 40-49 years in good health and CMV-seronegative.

CDR3 residues: CASSPRQGGYTF. The CDR3 DNA reads TGTGCCAGCAGCCCCCGACAGGGTGGCTACACCTTC. The chain is built from TRBV7-9 and TRBJ1-2; 7 nucleotides line up with TRBD1. The junction had 4 bases not matched to a gene; V was cut back by 5 bases and J by 7 bases. Germline V gene lookup returns CDR1 SEHNR and CDR2 FQNEAQ (reference sequence). This CDR3 has 12 amino acids.